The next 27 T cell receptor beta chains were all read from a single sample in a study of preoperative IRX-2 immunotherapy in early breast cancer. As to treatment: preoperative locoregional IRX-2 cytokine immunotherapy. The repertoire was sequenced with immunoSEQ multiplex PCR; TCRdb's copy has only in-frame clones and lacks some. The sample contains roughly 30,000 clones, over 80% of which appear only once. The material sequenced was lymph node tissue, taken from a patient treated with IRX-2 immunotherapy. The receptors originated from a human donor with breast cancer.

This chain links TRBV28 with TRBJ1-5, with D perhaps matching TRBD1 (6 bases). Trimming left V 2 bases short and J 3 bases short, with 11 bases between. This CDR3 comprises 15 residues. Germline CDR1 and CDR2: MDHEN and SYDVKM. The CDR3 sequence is CASSLGWTANQPQHF. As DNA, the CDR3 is TGTGCCAGCAGTTTAGGATGGACAGCCAATCAGCCCCAGCATTTT.

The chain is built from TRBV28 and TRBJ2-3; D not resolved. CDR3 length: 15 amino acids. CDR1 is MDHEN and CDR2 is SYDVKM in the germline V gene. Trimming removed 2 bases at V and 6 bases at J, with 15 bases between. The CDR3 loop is CASSLGSKGKDTQYF. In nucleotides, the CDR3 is TGTGCCAGCAGTTTAGGGTCGAAGGGAAAGGATACGCAGTATTTT.

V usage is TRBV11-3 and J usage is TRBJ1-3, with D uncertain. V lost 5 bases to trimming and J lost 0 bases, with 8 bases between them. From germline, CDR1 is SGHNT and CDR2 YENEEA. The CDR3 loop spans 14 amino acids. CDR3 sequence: CASSERLSGNTIYF. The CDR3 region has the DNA TGTGCCAGCAGCGAACGGCTCTCTGGAAACACCATATATTTT.

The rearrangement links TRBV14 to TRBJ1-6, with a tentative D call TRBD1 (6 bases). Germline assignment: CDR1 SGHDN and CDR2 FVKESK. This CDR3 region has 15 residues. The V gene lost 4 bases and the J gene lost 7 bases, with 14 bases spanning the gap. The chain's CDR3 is CASSRKQGWNSPLHF. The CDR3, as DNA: TGTGCCAGCAGCCGGAAACAGGGCTGGAATTCACCCCTCCACTTT.

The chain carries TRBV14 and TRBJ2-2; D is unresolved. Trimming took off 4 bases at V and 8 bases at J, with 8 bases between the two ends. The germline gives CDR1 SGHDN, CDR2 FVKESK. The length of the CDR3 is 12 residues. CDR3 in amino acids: CASSPTAGELFF. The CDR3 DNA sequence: TGTGCCAGCAGCCCAACAGCTGGGGAGCTGTTTTTT.

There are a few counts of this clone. The CDR3 bases are TGTGCCACCAGCAGAGATGGGGTCAGAAGGACTGAAGCTTTCTTT. Amino acid sequence: CATSRDGVRRTEAFF. The rearrangement links TRBV15 to TRBJ1-1; D unclear. V was shortened by 0 bases and J by 5 bases, with 13 bases between the two germline ends. Germline-derived CDR1 and CDR2 are LNHNV and YYDKDF (reference sequence). This CDR3 is 15 amino acids long.

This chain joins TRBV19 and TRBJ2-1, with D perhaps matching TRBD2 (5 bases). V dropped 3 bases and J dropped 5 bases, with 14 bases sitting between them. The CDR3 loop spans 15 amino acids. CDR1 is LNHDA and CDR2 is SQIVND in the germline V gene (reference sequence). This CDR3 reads CASSMILPGNNEQFF. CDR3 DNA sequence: TGTGCCAGTAGTATGATTTTGCCGGGAAACAATGAGCAGTTCTTC.

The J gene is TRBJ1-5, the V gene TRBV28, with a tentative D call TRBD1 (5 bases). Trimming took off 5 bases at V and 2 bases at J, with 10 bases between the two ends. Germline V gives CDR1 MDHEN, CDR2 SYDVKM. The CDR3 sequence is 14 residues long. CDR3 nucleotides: TGTGCCAGCAGTGCCGCGGGGGGCAATCAGCCCCAGCATTTT. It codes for CASSAAGGNQPQHF.

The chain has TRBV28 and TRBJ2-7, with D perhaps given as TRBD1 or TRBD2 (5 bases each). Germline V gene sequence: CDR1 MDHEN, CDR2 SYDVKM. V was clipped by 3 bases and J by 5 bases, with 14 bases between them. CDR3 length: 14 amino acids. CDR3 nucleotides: TGTGCCAGCAGTTTGGGACGACGGATGGACGAGCAGTACTTC. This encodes CASSLGRRMDEQYF.

CDR3 protein: CASRINRGGYNEQFF. In DNA form, the CDR3 reads TGTGCCAGCAGGATAAACAGGGGGGGCTACAATGAGCAGTTCTTC. This sequence joins TRBV28 and TRBJ2-1; D might be TRBD1 (8 bases). Per the germline V gene, CDR1 is MDHEN and CDR2 is SYDVKM. The CDR3 is 15 amino acids. The germline V and J ends were trimmed by 6 bases and 3 bases, with 15 bases remaining between them.

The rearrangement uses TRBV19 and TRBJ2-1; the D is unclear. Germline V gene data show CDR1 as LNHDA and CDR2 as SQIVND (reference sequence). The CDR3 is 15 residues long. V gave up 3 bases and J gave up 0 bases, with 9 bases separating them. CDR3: CASSIFESSYNEQFF. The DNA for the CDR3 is TGTGCCAGTAGTATTTTTGAGAGCTCCTACAATGAGCAGTTCTTC. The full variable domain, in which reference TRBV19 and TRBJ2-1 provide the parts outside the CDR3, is DGGITQSPKYLFRKEGQNVTLSCEQNLNHDAMYWYRQDPGQGLRLIYYSQIVNDFQKGDIAEGYSVSREKKESFPLTVTSAQKNPTAFYLCASSIFESSYNEQFFGPGTRLTVL.

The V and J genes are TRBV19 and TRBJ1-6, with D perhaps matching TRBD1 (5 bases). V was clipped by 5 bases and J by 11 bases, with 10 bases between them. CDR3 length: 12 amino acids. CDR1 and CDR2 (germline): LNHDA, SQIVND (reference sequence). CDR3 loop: CASSGLGAPLHF. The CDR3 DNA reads TGTGCCAGTAGTGGACTAGGGGCACCCCTCCACTTT.

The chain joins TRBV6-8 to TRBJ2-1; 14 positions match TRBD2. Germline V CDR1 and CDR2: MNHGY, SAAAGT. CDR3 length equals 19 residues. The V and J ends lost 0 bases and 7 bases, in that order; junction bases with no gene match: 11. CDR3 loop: CASSYSTGLAGEDWNEQFF. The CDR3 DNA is TGTGCCAGCAGTTACTCGACGGGACTAGCGGGAGAAGATTGGAATGAGCAGTTCTTC.

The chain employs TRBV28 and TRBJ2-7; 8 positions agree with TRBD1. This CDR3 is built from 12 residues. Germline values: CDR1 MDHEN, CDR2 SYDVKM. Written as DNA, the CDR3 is TGTGCTTGCTGCAGGGGGCAAGACGAGCAGTACTTC. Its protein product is CACCRGQDEQYF.

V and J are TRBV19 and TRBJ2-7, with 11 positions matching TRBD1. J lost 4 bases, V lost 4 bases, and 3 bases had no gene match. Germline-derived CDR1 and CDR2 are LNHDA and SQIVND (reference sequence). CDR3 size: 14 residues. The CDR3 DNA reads TGTGCCAGTAGTACCGGGACAGGGGGGTACGAGCAGTACTTC. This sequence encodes CASSTGTGGYEQYF.

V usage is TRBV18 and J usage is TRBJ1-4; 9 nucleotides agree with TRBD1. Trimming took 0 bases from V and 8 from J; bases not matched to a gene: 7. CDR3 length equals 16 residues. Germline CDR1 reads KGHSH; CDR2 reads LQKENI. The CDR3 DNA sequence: TGTGCCAGCTCACCACCGGGGGACAGGGATGGAGAAAAACTGTTTTTT. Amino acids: CASSPPGDRDGEKLFF.

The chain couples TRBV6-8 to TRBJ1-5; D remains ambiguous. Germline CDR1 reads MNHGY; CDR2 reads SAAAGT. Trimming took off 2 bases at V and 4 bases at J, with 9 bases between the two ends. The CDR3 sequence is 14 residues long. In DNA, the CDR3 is TGTGCCAGCAGTTACATGGAGAGTAATCAGCCCCAGCATTTT. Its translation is CASSYMESNQPQHF.

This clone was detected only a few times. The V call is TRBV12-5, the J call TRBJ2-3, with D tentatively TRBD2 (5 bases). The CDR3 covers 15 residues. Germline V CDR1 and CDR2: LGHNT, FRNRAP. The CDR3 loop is CASTPFEGATDTQYF. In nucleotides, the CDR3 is TGTGCCAGCACCCCTTTTGAGGGAGCAACAGATACGCAGTATTTT.

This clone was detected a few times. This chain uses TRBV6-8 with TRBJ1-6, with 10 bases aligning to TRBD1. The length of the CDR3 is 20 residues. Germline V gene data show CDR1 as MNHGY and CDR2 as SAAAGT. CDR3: CPTMDWGQGILSSYNSPLHF. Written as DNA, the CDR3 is TGTCCCACTATGGATTGGGGACAGGGGATTCTAAGCTCCTATAATTCACCCCTCCACTTT.

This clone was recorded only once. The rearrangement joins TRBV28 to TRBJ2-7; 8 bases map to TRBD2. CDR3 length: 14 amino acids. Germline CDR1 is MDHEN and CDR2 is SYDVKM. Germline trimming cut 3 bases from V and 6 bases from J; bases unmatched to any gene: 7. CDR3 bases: TGTGCCAGCAGTTTCCTTGGACTAGCAAGCGAGCAGTACTTC. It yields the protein CASSFLGLASEQYF.

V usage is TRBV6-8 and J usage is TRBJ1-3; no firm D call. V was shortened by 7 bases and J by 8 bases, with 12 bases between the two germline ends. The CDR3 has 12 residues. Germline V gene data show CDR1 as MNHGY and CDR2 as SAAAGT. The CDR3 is CASILGMDTIYF. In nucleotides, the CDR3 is TGTGCCAGCATTCTGGGAATGGACACCATATATTTT.

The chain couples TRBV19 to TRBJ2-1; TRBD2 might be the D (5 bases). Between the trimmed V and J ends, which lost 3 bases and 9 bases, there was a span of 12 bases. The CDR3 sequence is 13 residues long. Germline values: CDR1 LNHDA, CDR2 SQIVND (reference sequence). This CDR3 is CASSIPLGVEQFF. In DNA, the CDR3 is TGTGCCAGTAGTATCCCACTAGGTGTTGAGCAGTTCTTC.

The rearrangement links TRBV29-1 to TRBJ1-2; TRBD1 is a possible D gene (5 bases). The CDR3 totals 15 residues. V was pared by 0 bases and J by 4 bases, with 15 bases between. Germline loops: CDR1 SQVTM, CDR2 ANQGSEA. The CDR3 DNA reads TGCAGCGTTGAAGACTGGAGAACAGGCTCCTATGGCTACACCTTC. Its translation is CSVEDWRTGSYGYTF.

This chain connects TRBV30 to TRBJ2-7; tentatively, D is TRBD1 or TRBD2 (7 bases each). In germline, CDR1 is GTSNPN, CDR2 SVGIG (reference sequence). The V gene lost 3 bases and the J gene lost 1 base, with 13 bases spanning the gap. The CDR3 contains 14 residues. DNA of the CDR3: TGTGCCTGGAGAAGACAGGGAGGGTCCTACGAGCAGTACTTC. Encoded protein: CAWRRQGGSYEQYF.

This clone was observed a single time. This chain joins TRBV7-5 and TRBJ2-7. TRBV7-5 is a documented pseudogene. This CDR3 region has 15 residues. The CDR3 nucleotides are TGTGCCAGCAGCCTCCGGTGGGGGACCACCTACGAGCAGTACTTC. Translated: CASSLRWGTTYEQYF.

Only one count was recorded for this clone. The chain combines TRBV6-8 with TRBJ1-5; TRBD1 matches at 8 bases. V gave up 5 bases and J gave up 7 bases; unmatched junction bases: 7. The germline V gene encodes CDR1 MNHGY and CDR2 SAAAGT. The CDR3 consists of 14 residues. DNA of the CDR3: TGTGCCAGCAGTGACCAGGGGGCCTGGCAGCCCCAGCATTTT. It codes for CASSDQGAWQPQHF.

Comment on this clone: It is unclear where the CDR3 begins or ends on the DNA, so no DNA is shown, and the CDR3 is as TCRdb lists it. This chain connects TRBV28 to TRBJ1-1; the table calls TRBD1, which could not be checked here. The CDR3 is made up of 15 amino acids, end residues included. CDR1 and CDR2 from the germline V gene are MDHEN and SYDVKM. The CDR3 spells CASSFLAGGTTEAFF.